This TCR beta chain derives from a study of blood T cell repertoires in COVID-19. Across the study: Sources were T cells, B-cell-depleted T cells, or PBMCs; the material itself was cDNA or gDNA.

The V end was cut by 5 bases, the J end by 3 bases, with 16 bases between. This CDR3 comprises 16 residues. The germline CDR1 and CDR2 sequences are LNHDA and SQIVND (reference sequence). In the study's own analysis: Amplification of reference gene primers provided the estimated nucleated cell counts. TCRdb keeps only in-frame clones here, not all; method: immunoSEQ multiplex PCR. The DNA was the basis for D and trimming; V, J and clone size are from that table. The data hold around 250,000 clones, with 70% to 90% observed a single time. The gene calls are TRBV19 and TRBJ2-2; tentative D call: TRBD2 (6 bases). This TCR was sampled from a man in his fifties or sixties with acute or convalescent COVID-19. The specimen sequenced was peripheral blood. Written as DNA, the CDR3 is TGTGCCAGTAGTCCCCGGGGGTCGCCCCACACCGGGGAGCTGTTTTTT. Its translation is CASSPRGSPHTGELFF.